Included here is one T cell receptor beta chain sequence, with context. Its matching antigen is unknown. It was with 60 Vbeta and 13 Jbeta primers that the PCR ran. The table came from immunoSEQ multiplex PCR; TCRdb's copy has only in-frame clones and leaves some out. Of some 110,000 clones listed, around 80% were seen once; the top ten hold around 5.8%. This specimen comes from a study of cytomegalovirus exposure and HLA in healthy donors. Study at large: Earlier results showed roughly 120 million unique TCR beta sequences derived from approximately 170 million T cells. Study conclusions and caveats: Most TCRs appeared rarely, but some public TCRs recurred in many donors.

The J segment lost 5 bases and the V segment lost 2 bases, leaving 2 bases of the junction unmatched. The CDR3 runs to 14 residues. In germline, CDR1 is SGHTA, CDR2 FQGNSA. The clonotype originates from a woman aged 50 to 65 in good health and CMV-seropositive. This chain links TRBV7-2 with TRBJ1-1; 10 bases match TRBD1. The sample comprised PBMCs. CDR3 sequence reads: CASSLRTGGTEAFF. DNA for the CDR3: TGTGCCAGCAGCTTACGGACAGGGGGAACTGAAGCTTTCTTT.